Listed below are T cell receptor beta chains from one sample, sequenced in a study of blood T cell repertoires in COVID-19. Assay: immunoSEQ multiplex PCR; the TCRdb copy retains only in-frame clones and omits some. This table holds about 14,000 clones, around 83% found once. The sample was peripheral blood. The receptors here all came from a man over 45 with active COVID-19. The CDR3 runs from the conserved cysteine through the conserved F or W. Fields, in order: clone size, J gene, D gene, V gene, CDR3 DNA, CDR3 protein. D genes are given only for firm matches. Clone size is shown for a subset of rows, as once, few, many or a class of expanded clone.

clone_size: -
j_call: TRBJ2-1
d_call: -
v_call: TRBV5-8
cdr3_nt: TGTGCCAGCAGCTTGGGACAGTACAATGAGCAGTTCTTC
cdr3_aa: CASSLGQYNEQFF

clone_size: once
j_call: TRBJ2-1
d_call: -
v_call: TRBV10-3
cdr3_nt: TGTGCCATCAGTGAGTCCGGAGACTCCTACAATGAGCAGTTCTTC
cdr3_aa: CAISESGDSYNEQFF

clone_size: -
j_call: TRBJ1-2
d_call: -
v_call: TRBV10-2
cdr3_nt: TGCGCCAGCAGCCTTATCACAGGGAGCCCTTATGGCTACACCTTC
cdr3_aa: CASSLITGSPYGYTF

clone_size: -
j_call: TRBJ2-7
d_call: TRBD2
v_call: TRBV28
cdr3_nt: TGTGCCAGCAGCCTCGGGGGGGCGGGATTTTACGAGCAGTACTTC
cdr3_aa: CASSLGGAGFYEQYF

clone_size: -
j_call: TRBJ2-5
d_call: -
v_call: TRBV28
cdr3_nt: TGTGCCAGCAGTCCCCTAGCGTACAGAGAGACCCAGTACTTC
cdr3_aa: CASSPLAYRETQYF

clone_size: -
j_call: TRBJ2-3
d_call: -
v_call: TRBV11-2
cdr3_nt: TGTGCCAGCAGCTTCCCCTACGACACAGATACGCAGTATTTT
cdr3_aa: CASSFPYDTDTQYF

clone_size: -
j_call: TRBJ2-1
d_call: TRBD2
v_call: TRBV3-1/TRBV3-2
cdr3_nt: TGTGCCAGCAGCCAGCGACTAGCGGGACCGATTCAAACCAATGAGCAGTTCTTC
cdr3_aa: CASSQRLAGPIQTNEQFF

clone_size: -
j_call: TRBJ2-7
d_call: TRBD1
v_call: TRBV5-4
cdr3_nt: TGTGCCAGCAGCCCGGGGACAGGGGGTGTGTACGAGCAGTACTTC
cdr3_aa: CASSPGTGGVYEQYF

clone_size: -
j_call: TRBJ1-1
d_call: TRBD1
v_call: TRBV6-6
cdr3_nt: TGTGCCAGCAGTTACGGGGACAGTGAAGCTTTCTTT
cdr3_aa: CASSYGDSEAFF

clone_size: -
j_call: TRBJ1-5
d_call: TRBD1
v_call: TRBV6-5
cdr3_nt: TGTGCCAGCAATCCGGATGCAGGGGGCTATCAGCCCCAGCATTTT
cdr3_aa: CASNPDAGGYQPQHF

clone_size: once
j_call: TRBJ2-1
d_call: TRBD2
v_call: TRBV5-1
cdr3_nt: TGCGCCAGCAGCTCCTACCCCCTAGCGGGTCCCTCCTACAATGAGCAGTTCTTC
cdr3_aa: CASSSYPLAGPSYNEQFF